This T cell receptor (beta chain) was sequenced for a study of blood T cell repertoires in COVID-19. Per the germline V gene, CDR1 is SGHAT and CDR2 is FQDESV (reference sequence). The V gene lost 6 bases and the J gene lost 5 bases, with 9 bases spanning the gap. This CDR3 region has 12 residues. Original analysis: Scientists estimated how many nucleated cells there were by amplifying reference gene primers. The assay was immunoSEQ multiplex PCR, and TCRdb's table has in-frame clones only and misses some. That table furnishes V, J and clone size, whereas the DNA furnished D and trimming. The repertoire holds some 450,000 clones, with approximately 90% as singletons.

This receptor was identified in a woman aged 45-65 years with COVID-19, enrolled during active disease. The sequencing sample was made of peripheral blood. The chain uses TRBV11-1 and TRBJ2-3; D remains unclear. In DNA form, the CDR3 reads TGTGCCAGCAGTGCCGAGAGAGATACGCAGTATTTT. Its protein product is CASSAERDTQYF. The complete variable domain, with remaining parts taken from reference TRBV11-1 and TRBJ2-3, reads EAEVAQSPRYKITEKSQAVAFWCDPISGHATLYWYRQILGQGPELLVQFQDESVVDDSQLPKDRFSAERLKGVDSTLKIQPAELGDSAMYLCASSAERDTQYFGPGTRLTVL.